Shown below are 9 T cell receptor beta chains from a single sample sequenced in a study of early T cells in non-severe SARS-CoV-2 infection. MiXCR, run by TCRdb on the 5' RACE reads, gives a single entry per CDR3 protein. The sample shows around 37,000 distinct CDR3 sequences, roughly 9.2% of them seen only once. Input material: whole blood. The receptors were sampled from an adult who was a healthcare worker with PCR-confirmed SARS-CoV-2 infection or an uninfected control (not recorded which).

On this clonotype: A read error may be the cause here, since a much bigger clone is one base away. J is TRBJ2-6 and V is TRBV6-2 or TRBV6-3; no firm D call. V was trimmed by 4 bases and J by 2 bases, leaving 6 bases between them. Germline lookup yields CDR1 MNHEY and CDR2 SVGEGT. The length of the CDR3 is 14 residues. The CDR3 DNA reads as TGTGCCAGCAGTTGGTTCACTGGGGCCAACGTCCTGACTTTC. Its translation is CASSWFTGANVLTF.

The chain recombines TRBV7-2 with TRBJ1-3; D is uncertain. Germline loops: CDR1 SGHTA, CDR2 FQGNSA. CDR3 length: 16 residues. Trimming took 2 bases from V and 1 from J, leaving 12 bases between them. CDR3 nucleotide sequence: TGTGCCAGCAGCTTATTTGGGCTGAAGTCTGGAAACACCATATATTTT. Translated, it gives CASSLFGLKSGNTIYF.

This rearrangement joins TRBV29-1 to TRBJ2-7; the D gene is possibly TRBD2 (5 bases). The CDR3 length is 12 residues. Trimming removed 7 bases at V and 3 bases at J, with 13 bases between. Germline V CDR1 and CDR2: SQVTM, ANQGSEA. Here the CDR3 DNA reads TGCAGCGGGGGAGAGGGTTTCTACGAGCAGTACTTC. This codes for CSGGEGFYEQYF.

The gene calls are TRBV21-1 and TRBJ1-5; the table's D call, TRBD1, has no DNA check behind it. TRBV21-1 is marked as a pseudogene. The CDR3 is 14 amino acids. The DNA for the CDR3 is TGTGCCAGCAGCAAGCCCCTACCAAATGAGCCCCAGCATTTT. It translates to CASSKPLPNEPQHF.

This clonotype has a count of ten or more. The chain has TRBV13 and TRBJ2-4; D perhaps matches TRBD2 (5 bases). Between the trimmed V and J ends, which lost 10 bases and 1 base, there was a span of 11 bases. The germline V gene encodes CDR1 PRHDT and CDR2 FYEKMQ (reference sequence). The CDR3 is made up of 13 amino acids. The CDR3 protein is CATSRVAKNIQYF. The CDR3 coding sequence is TGTGCCACCTCGAGGGTGGCCAAAAACATTCAGTACTTC.

This clonotype was seen ten or more times. The gene calls are TRBV27 and TRBJ1-1; maybe TRBD1 (5 bases). Trimming took 9 bases from V and 1 from J, leaving 12 bases between them. The germline V gene encodes CDR1 MNHEY and CDR2 SMNVEV (reference sequence). The CDR3 runs to 13 residues. CDR3 sequence: CASLGRPNTEAFF. For the CDR3, the DNA is TGTGCCAGTTTGGGGCGGCCGAACACTGAAGCTTTCTTT.

The chain couples TRBV7-2 to TRBJ2-4; D is unclear. V was cut by 8 bases and J by 0 bases, with 5 bases left in between. This CDR3 has 12 residues. CDR1 is SGHTA, CDR2 FQGNSA, per germline. The DNA of the CDR3 is TGTGCCAGCTTCGGAGCCAAAAACATTCAGTACTTC. It is translated as CASFGAKNIQYF.

In this sample, this clonotype turned up many times. This chain links TRBV13 with TRBJ2-7; D is ambiguous. Germline values: CDR1 PRHDT, CDR2 FYEKMQ (reference sequence). This CDR3 contains 12 residues. V was pared by 5 bases and J by 0 bases, with 5 bases between. CDR3 bases: TGTGCCAGCAGCCAAAGCTCCTACGAGCAGTACTTC. Its protein is CASSQSSYEQYF.

The chain recombines TRBV20-1 with TRBJ1-5; TRBD1 aligns across 8 bases. Trimming at V came to 3 bases and at J to 6 bases, leaving 10 bases not matched to a gene. Germline CDR1 DFQATT, CDR2 SNEGSKA (reference sequence). This CDR3 is 15 amino acids long. For the CDR3, the DNA is TGCAGTGCTAGGTCAGGGGGCCCGTCGGGTCAGCCCCAGCATTTT. Amino acids: CSARSGGPSGQPQHF.